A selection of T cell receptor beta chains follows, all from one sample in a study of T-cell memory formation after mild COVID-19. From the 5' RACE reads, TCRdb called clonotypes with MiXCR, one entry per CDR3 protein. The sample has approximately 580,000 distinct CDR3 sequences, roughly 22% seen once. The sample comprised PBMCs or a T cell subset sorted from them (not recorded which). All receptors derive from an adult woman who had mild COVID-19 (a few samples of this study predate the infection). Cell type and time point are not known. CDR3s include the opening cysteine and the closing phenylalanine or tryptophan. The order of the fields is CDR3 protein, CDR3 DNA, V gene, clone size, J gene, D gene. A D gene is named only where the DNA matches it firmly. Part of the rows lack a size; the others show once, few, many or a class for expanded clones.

CDR3: CASRQRVDEQFF
DNA: TGTGCCAGCAGACAAAGGGTGGATGAGCAGTTCTTC
V: TRBV7-9
size: .
J: TRBJ2-1
D: .

CDR3: CASSGWGGEETQYF
DNA: TGTGCCAGCAGCGGGTGGGGCGGGGAAGAGACCCAGTACTTC
V: TRBV7-8
size: .
J: TRBJ2-5
D: .

CDR3: CASSFDASTDTQYF
DNA: TGCGCCAGCAGTTTTGATGCTAGCACAGATACGCAGTATTTT
V: TRBV5-1
size: few
J: TRBJ2-3
D: .

CDR3: CASSLGQGWNQPQHF
DNA: TGTGCCAGCAGCTTAGGACAGGGTTGGAATCAGCCCCAGCATTTT
V: TRBV7-8
size: .
J: TRBJ1-5
D: TRBD1

CDR3: CSASENSNQPQHF
DNA: TGCAGTGCTAGCGAAAATAGCAATCAGCCCCAGCATTTT
V: TRBV20-1
size: .
J: TRBJ1-5
D: .

CDR3: CASSSVGGDEQFF
DNA: TGTGCCAGCAGTTCCGTAGGGGGCGATGAGCAGTTCTTC
V: TRBV27
size: few
J: TRBJ2-1
D: TRBD1

CDR3: CASSLVSRETQYF
DNA: TGTGCCAGCAGCTTAGTTTCCAGGGAGACCCAGTACTTC
V: TRBV7-2
size: few
J: TRBJ2-5
D: .

CDR3: CAWMGDPGELFF
DNA: TGTGCCTGGATGGGGGACCCCGGGGAGCTGTTTTTT
V: TRBV30
size: .
J: TRBJ2-2
D: .

CDR3: CASSPGRADTQYF
DNA: TGCGCCAGCAGCCCTGGTAGGGCTGATACGCAGTATTTT
V: TRBV5-1
size: .
J: TRBJ2-3
D: .

CDR3: CASGTGGLAGNEQFF
DNA: TGCGCCAGCGGGACCGGGGGACTAGCGGGCAATGAGCAGTTCTTC
V: TRBV5-1
size: few
J: TRBJ2-1
D: TRBD2

CDR3: CATSRGSAGGRYEQYF
DNA: TGTGCCACCAGCAGAGGATCGGCGGGAGGCAGGTACGAGCAGTACTTC
V: TRBV15
size: .
J: TRBJ2-7
D: TRBD2

CDR3: CASSVLGLVGEAFF
DNA: TGTGCCAGCAGTGTTTTAGGGCTGGTGGGTGAAGCTTTCTTT
V: TRBV2
size: .
J: TRBJ1-1
D: .

CDR3: CASSQVPPREADTQYF
DNA: TGTGCCAGCAGCCAAGTACCCCCCAGGGAGGCGGATACGCAGTATTTT
V: TRBV4-2
size: .
J: TRBJ2-3
D: .

CDR3: CASSPRPNPQYF
DNA: TGTGCCAGCAGTCCGAGACCCAATCCCCAGTATTTT
V: TRBV12-3/TRBV12-4
size: many
J: TRBJ2-3
D: .

CDR3: CASSFGQGGIQYF
DNA: TGTGCCAGCAGTTTCGGACAGGGGGGCATTCAGTACTTC
V: TRBV12-3/TRBV12-4
size: .
J: TRBJ2-4
D: TRBD1

CDR3: CSARDSMGLAGGPPSYNEQFF
DNA: TGCAGTGCTAGGGATTCTATGGGACTAGCGGGAGGGCCCCCGTCCTACAATGAGCAGTTCTTC
V: TRBV20-1
size: few
J: TRBJ2-1
D: TRBD2

CDR3: CASSYGAGNQPQHF
DNA: TGCGCCAGCAGCTATGGGGCGGGCAATCAGCCCCAGCATTTT
V: TRBV5-1
size: .
J: TRBJ1-5
D: .

CDR3: CASSLRSGQLPRAYEQYF
DNA: TGTGCCAGCAGCTTGCGATCGGGACAGCTCCCTAGGGCCTACGAGCAGTACTTC
V: TRBV3-1
size: few
J: TRBJ2-7
D: TRBD1

CDR3: CASSLEREVGTDTQYF
DNA: TGTGCCAGCAGTTTAGAGCGGGAGGTAGGCACAGATACGCAGTATTTT
V: TRBV12-3/TRBV12-4
size: many
J: TRBJ2-3
D: TRBD2

CDR3: CASSHPGTDLYGYTF
DNA: TGTGCCAGCAGCCACCCCGGGACAGACTTATATGGCTACACCTTC
V: TRBV4-2
size: few
J: TRBJ1-2
D: TRBD1

CDR3: CASSLYRDTEQYF
DNA: TGTGCCAGCAGCTTGTACCGGGACACCGAGCAGTACTTC
V: TRBV7-3
size: .
J: TRBJ2-7
D: .

CDR3: CASSIDLRVHQPQHF
DNA: TGTGCCAGTAGTATAGATTTACGGGTGCATCAGCCCCAGCATTTT
V: TRBV19
size: .
J: TRBJ1-5
D: .